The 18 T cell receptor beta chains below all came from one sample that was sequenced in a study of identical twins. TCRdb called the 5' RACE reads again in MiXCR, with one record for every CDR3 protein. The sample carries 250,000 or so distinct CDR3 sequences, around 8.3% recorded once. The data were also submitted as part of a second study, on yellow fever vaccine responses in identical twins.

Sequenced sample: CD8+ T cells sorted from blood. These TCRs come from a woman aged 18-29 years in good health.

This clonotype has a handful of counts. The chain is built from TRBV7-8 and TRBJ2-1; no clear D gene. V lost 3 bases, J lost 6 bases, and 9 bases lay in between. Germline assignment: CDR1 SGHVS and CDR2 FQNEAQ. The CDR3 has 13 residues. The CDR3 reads CASSFVVGNEQFF. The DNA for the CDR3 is TGTGCCAGCAGCTTTGTAGTTGGCAATGAGCAGTTCTTC.

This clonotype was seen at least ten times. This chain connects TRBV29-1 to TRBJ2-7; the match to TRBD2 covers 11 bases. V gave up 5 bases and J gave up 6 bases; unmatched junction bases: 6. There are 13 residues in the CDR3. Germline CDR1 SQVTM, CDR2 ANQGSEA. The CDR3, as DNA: TGCAGCGTTATAGCGGGAGGGGGGTCCGAGCAGTACTTC. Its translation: CSVIAGGGSEQYF.

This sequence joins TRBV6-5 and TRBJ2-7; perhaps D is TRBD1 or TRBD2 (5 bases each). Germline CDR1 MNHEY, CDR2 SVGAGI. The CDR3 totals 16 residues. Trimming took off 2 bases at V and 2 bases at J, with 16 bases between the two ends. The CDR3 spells CASSYGPRVGAYEQYF. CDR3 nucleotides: TGTGCCAGCAGTTACGGGCCCAGGGTCGGGGCCTACGAGCAGTACTTC.

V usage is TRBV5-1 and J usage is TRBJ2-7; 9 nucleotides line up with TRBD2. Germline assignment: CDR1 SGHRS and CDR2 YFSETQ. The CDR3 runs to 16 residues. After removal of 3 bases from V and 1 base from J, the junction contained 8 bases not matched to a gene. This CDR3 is CASSSPSGGLSYEQYF. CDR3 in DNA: TGCGCCAGCAGCTCCCCCAGCGGGGGGCTGTCCTACGAGCAGTACTTC.

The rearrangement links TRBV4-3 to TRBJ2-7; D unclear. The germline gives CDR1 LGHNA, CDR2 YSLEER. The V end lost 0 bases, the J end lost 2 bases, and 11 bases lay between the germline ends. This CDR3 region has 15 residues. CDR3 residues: CASSQDALGPYEQYF. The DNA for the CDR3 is TGCGCCAGCAGCCAAGACGCGCTAGGGCCCTACGAGCAGTACTTC.

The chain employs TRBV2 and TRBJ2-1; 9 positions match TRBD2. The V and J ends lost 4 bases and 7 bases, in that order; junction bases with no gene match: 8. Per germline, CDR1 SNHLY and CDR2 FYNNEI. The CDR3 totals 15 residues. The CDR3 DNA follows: TGTGCCAGCAGTGGCGCGGGGGGGCGGGAAAATGAGCAGTTCTTC. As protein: CASSGAGGRENEQFF.

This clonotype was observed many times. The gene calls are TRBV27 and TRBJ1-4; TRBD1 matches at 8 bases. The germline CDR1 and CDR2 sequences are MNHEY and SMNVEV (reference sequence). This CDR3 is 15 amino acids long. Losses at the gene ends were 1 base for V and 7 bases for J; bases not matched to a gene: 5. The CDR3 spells CASSLFGQGGEKLFF. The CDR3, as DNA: TGTGCCAGCAGTTTATTTGGACAGGGAGGTGAAAAACTGTTTTTT.

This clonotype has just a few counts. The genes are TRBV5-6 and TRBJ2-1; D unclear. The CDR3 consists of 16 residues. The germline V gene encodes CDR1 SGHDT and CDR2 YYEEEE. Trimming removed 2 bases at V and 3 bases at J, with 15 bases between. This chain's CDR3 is CASSLGPVGIYNEQFF. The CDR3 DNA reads TGTGCCAGCAGCTTAGGACCGGTAGGGATCTACAATGAGCAGTTCTTC.

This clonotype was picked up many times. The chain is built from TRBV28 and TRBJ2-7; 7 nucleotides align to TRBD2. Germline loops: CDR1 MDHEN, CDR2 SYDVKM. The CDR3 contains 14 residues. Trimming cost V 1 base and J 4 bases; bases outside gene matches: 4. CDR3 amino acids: CASSLLASGYEQYF. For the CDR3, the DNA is TGTGCCAGCAGTTTATTAGCTAGCGGTTACGAGCAGTACTTC.

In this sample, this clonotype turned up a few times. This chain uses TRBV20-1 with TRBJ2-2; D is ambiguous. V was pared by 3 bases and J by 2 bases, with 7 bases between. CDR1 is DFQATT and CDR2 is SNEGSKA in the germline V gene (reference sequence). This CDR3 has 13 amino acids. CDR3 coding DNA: TGCAGTGCTAGTAGCACAAACACCGGGGAGCTGTTTTTT. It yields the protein CSASSTNTGELFF.

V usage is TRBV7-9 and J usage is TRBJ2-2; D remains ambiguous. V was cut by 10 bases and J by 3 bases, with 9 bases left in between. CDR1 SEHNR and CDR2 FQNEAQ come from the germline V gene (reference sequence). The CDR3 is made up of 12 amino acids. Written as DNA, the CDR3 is TGTGCCACCCAAAGGGACACCGGGGAGCTGTTTTTT. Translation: CATQRDTGELFF.

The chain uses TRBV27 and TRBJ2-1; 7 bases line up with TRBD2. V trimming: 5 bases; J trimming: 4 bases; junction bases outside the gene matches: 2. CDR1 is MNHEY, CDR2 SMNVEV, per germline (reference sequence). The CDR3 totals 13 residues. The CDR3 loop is CASSSGKYNEQFF. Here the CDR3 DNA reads TGTGCCAGCAGTAGCGGGAAATACAATGAGCAGTTCTTC.

The CDR3 DNA reads TGTGCCAGCAGCACCTCGGGGGGGCACCCAGATACGCAGTATTTT. Protein sequence: CASSTSGGHPDTQYF. V usage is TRBV9 and J usage is TRBJ2-3; 8 nucleotides agree with TRBD2. The V and J ends lost 4 bases and 4 bases, in that order; junction bases with no gene match: 8. The germline V gene has CDR1 SGDLS and CDR2 YYNGEE. The CDR3 consists of 15 residues.

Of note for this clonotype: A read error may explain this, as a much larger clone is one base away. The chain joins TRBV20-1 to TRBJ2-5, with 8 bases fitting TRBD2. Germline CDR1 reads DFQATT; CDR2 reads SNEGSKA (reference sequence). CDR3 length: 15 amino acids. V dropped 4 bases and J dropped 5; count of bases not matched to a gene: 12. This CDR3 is CSAIDSQREWETQYF. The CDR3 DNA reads TGCAGTGCTATAGATTCTCAGCGGGAGTGGGAGACCCAGTACTTC.

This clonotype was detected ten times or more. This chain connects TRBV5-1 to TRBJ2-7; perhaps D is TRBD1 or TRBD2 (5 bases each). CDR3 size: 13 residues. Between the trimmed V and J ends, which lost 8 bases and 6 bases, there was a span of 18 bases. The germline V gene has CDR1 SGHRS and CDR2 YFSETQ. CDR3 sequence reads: CASSTVLRGEQYF. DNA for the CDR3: TGCGCCAGTTCGACCGTCTTGAGGGGCGAGCAGTACTTC.

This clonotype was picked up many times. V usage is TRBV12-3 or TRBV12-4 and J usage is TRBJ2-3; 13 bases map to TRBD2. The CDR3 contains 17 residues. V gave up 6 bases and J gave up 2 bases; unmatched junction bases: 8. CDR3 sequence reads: CASSPRTSGSNTDTQYF. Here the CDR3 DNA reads TGTGCCAGCAGCCCGAGGACTAGCGGGAGTAACACAGATACGCAGTATTTT.

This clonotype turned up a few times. As DNA, the CDR3 is TGTGCCGCGGGGACGGATTTGGGGGAGCAGTACTTC. It specifies CAAGTDLGEQYF. The chain is built from TRBV10-3 and TRBJ2-7; tentatively, D is TRBD2 (6 bases). This CDR3 is 12 amino acids long. V gave up 11 bases and J gave up 7 bases, with 18 bases separating them. Germline CDR1 reads ENHRY; CDR2 reads SYGVKD.

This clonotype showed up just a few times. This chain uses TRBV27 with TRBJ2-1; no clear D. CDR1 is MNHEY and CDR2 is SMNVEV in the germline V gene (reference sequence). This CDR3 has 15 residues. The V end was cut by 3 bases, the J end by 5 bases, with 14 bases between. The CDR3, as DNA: TGTGCCAGCAGTTTGCCCCCTTATGAAAACAATGAGCAGTTCTTC. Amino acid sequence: CASSLPPYENNEQFF.